This paragraph reports one T cell receptor (beta chain). Its target is not known. This entry comes from a study of Graves' ophthalmopathy and Graves' hyperthyroidism. Study conclusions and caveats: Also, most clonotypes expanded in the thyroid above 0.001 frequency appeared in blood. The 13-signature model separated ophthalmopathy from stable hyperthyroidism at almost 90% sensitivity and roughly 83% specificity.

Germline CDR1 is KGHSH and CDR2 is LQKENI. Trimming pared 4 bases from V and 3 bases from J, leaving 10 bases between. The CDR3 is 13 residues long. Ophthalmopathy donors were characterized by moderate-to-severe activity, CAS of at least 3, NOSPECS of at least 4, and duration under 3 months. RNA transcripts yielded amplified TCR beta CDR3 regions. The library came from an HTBI-primed first-round RT-PCR and a second-round multiplex PCR. TCRdb analysed the multiplex PCR reads with MiXCR anew, one entry per CDR3 protein. This table holds 200,000 to 250,000 distinct CDR3 sequences, about 22% found once. The gene calls are TRBV18 and TRBJ2-7; TRBD2 might be the D (5 bases). The specimen sequenced was peripheral blood. This TCR came from a woman aged 50 to 65 with Graves' ophthalmopathy. CDR3 region: CASSRIGSYEQYF. The DNA for the CDR3 is TGTGCCAGCTCACGAATAGGGAGCTACGAGCAGTACTTC.